Each of the 4 T cell receptor beta chains below was sequenced from the same sample in a study of T cell repertoires in cytomegalovirus infection. No cognate antigen is known for these TCRs. Each CDR3 protein gets one entry after TCRdb re-called the reads with MiXCR. Here the sample spans hundreds of thousands of distinct CDR3 sequences, about 42% being singletons. The sample here was cultured PBMCs, taken from culture after CMV antigen stimulation. These receptors were taken from a human donor in good health (CMV status not recorded). Some clones in this sample may be carry-over from other donors' samples.

The rearrangement links TRBV27 to TRBJ2-2; no reliable D call. V dropped 4 bases and J dropped 0 bases, with 9 bases sitting between them. The CDR3 contains 15 residues. Per the germline V gene, CDR1 is MNHEY and CDR2 is SMNVEV (reference sequence). The CDR3 DNA reads TGTGCCAGCAGTTCCGGGTCACCGAACACCGGGGAGCTGTTTTTT. Its protein is CASSSGSPNTGELFF.

The chain carries TRBV12-3 or TRBV12-4 and TRBJ2-3; the D gene is possibly TRBD2 (6 bases). The CDR3 totals 16 residues. Trimming removed 3 bases from V and 2 bases from J, with 15 bases in between. As DNA, the CDR3 is TGTGCCAGCAGTTTCAGGGCAGCGGGCGTCACAGATACGCAGTATTTT. As protein: CASSFRAAGVTDTQYF.

This clonotype showed up just a few times. V usage is TRBV11-2 and J usage is TRBJ2-1, with TRBD2 identical over 9 bases. The CDR3 runs to 15 residues. The V segment lost 4 bases and the J segment 14 bases; nucleotides outside the gene matches: 15. The germline V gene has CDR1 SGHAT and CDR2 FQNNGV. The CDR3 region is CASSSWREGFNEEFF. The CDR3 DNA follows: TGTGCCAGCAGCTCCTGGCGGGAGGGCTTTAATGAAGAGTTCTTC.

This chain uses TRBV12-3 or TRBV12-4 with TRBJ1-1; 7 bases fit TRBD1. CDR3 length: 12 amino acids. With V trimmed by 7 bases and J by 5 bases, 4 bases remained unmatched. CDR3 amino acids: CASNDRETEAFF. The CDR3 DNA sequence: TGTGCCAGCAACGACAGGGAGACTGAAGCTTTCTTT.